Below are 26 T cell receptor beta chains sequenced from a single sample in a study of cytomegalovirus exposure and HLA in healthy donors. PCR amplification relied on 60 Vbeta primers (plus 13 Jbeta primers). Data came from immunoSEQ multiplex PCR; TCRdb stores just in-frame clones and leaves some out. The table records about 250,000 clones, approximately 81% of them present only once. Sequencing input: PBMCs. Receptors originate from a girl under 10 years old in good health and CMV-seronegative.

This sequence joins TRBV28 and TRBJ1-5; 7 bases are shared with TRBD1. Germline values: CDR1 MDHEN, CDR2 SYDVKM. Trimming at V came to 6 bases and at J to 4 bases, leaving 12 bases not matched to a gene. CDR3 size: 16 residues. The CDR3 loop is CASSRDRDRWNQPQHF. The CDR3 nucleotides read TGTGCCAGCAGCCGCGACAGGGATAGGTGGAATCAGCCCCAGCATTTT.

This rearrangement joins TRBV19 to TRBJ2-7, with 10 bases aligning to TRBD2. The V and J ends lost 5 bases and 4 bases, in that order; junction bases with no gene match: 5. This CDR3 has 14 residues. Germline CDR1 is LNHDA and CDR2 is SQIVND (reference sequence). CDR3 DNA: TGTGCCAGTAGTGTAAGCGGGGGGGGTTACGAGCAGTACTTC. Its translation: CASSVSGGGYEQYF.

The chain couples TRBV6-5 to TRBJ1-1; TRBD1 matches at 9 bases. Trimming removed 6 bases from V and 4 bases from J; junction bases left unmatched: 9. Germline assignment: CDR1 MNHEY and CDR2 SVGAGI. The CDR3 is 15 residues long. The CDR3 sequence: CASSYSDRGITEAFF. The DNA of the CDR3 is TGTGCCAGCAGCTATTCCGACAGGGGGATCACTGAAGCTTTCTTT.

J is TRBJ1-1 and V is TRBV30; D remains unclear. The V end was cut by 1 base, the J end by 0 bases, with 9 bases between. The CDR3 is 14 amino acids. CDR1 and CDR2 from the germline V gene are GTSNPN and SVGIG (reference sequence). CDR3 in amino acids: CAWSAGIMNTEAFF. The CDR3 DNA sequence: TGTGCCTGGAGTGCCGGGATCATGAACACTGAAGCTTTCTTT.

V usage is TRBV13 and J usage is TRBJ2-1; 8 bases align to TRBD2. Germline assignment: CDR1 PRHDT and CDR2 FYEKMQ (reference sequence). The CDR3 covers 19 residues. V was clipped by 3 bases and J by 8 bases; unmatched bases: 21. The CDR3 sequence: CASSLPIDPISSGSHEQFF. CDR3 nucleotides: TGTGCCAGCAGCTTGCCCATAGACCCGATCTCCAGCGGGAGTCATGAGCAGTTCTTC. The whole variable domain, filled in from reference TRBV13 and TRBJ2-1, reads AAGVIQSPRHLIKEKRETATLKCYPIPRHDTVYWYQQGPGQDPQFLISFYEKMQSDKGSIPDRFSAQQFSDYHSELNMSSLELGDSALYFCASSLPIDPISSGSHEQFFGPGTRLTVL.

This chain joins TRBV18 and TRBJ2-2, with D uncertain. V lost 3 bases, J lost 1 base, and 3 bases lay in between. Germline V gene sequence: CDR1 KGHSH, CDR2 LQKENI. This CDR3 comprises 13 residues. CDR3 in amino acids: CASSPMNTGELFF. The DNA of the CDR3 is TGTGCCAGCTCACCTATGAACACCGGGGAGCTGTTTTTT. The entire variable domain, with the rest obtained from reference TRBV18 and TRBJ2-2, is as follows: NAGVMQNPRHLVRRRGQEARLRCSPMKGHSHVYWYRQLPEEGLKFMVYLQKENIIDESGMPKERFSAEFPKEGPSILRIQQVVRGDSAAYFCASSPMNTGELFFGEGSRLTVL.

The V and J genes are TRBV6-5 and TRBJ2-7, with 8 bases identical to TRBD1. The CDR3 runs to 12 residues. The germline gives CDR1 MNHEY, CDR2 SVGAGI. V trimming: 10 bases; J trimming: 2 bases; junction bases outside the gene matches: 4. The CDR3 bases are TGTGCCACTCGACAGGGGCCCTACGAGCAGTACTTC. Its translation: CATRQGPYEQYF.

This chain uses TRBV9 with TRBJ2-1, with 8 bases identical to TRBD1. Germline-derived CDR1 and CDR2 are SGDLS and YYNGEE. CDR3 length: 16 amino acids. The trim removed 4 bases at V and 4 bases at J, leaving 10 bases unmatched. The CDR3 region has the DNA TGTGCCAGCAGCCCGACAGGGGTCTTGACTTACAATGAGCAGTTCTTC. This codes for CASSPTGVLTYNEQFF.

With regard to this clone: Other DNA sequences from this sample encode an identical CDR3 as well. The chain links TRBV6-5 to TRBJ1-5; D unclear. V lost 0 bases to trimming and J lost 0 bases, with 6 bases between them. CDR3 size: 15 residues. Germline V CDR1 and CDR2: MNHEY, SVGAGI. CDR3 nucleotides: TGTGCCAGCAGTTACTCAGCTGGTAGCAATCAGCCCCAGCATTTT. Translation: CASSYSAGSNQPQHF.

The table lists this clone with a few counts. The chain combines TRBV7-2 with TRBJ2-2; 7 bases are shared with TRBD1. Germline-derived CDR1 and CDR2 are SGHTA and FQGNSA. The trim removed 5 bases at V and 6 bases at J, leaving 3 bases unmatched. The CDR3 has 13 amino acids. CDR3 DNA sequence: TGTGCCAGCAGCCCCGACAGGGCCGGGGAGCTGTTTTTT. It translates to CASSPDRAGELFF.

The CDR3 reads CASSLSSGRNYEQYF. The CDR3 DNA sequence: TGTGCCAGCAGTTTATCGTCAGGAAGGAACTACGAGCAGTACTTC. The chain is built from TRBV28 and TRBJ2-7; D is unclear. The CDR3 extends over 15 amino acids. With 1 base removed from V and 3 bases from J, the gap between germline ends came to 13 bases. The V gene's germline CDR1 is MDHEN and CDR2 SYDVKM.

The rearrangement links TRBV30 to TRBJ2-3; TRBD2 agrees at 8 bases. J was trimmed by 1 base and V by 4 bases; bases with no gene match: 4. This CDR3 is 14 amino acids long. Germline V lookup: CDR1 GTSNPN, CDR2 SVGIG (reference sequence). The CDR3 DNA sequence: TGTGCCTGGACGAGCGGGAGTGGCACAGATACGCAGTATTTT. Protein: CAWTSGSGTDTQYF.

This chain links TRBV6-1 with TRBJ2-7; D perhaps matches TRBD2 (5 bases). The CDR3 contains 15 residues. Trimming took 0 bases from V and 3 from J, leaving 12 bases between them. Germline V gene lookup returns CDR1 MNHNS and CDR2 SASEGT. This CDR3 reads CASSEAPAALYEQYF. The DNA of the CDR3 is TGTGCCAGCAGTGAAGCACCAGCGGCTCTCTACGAGCAGTACTTC.

V gene TRBV27 combines with J gene TRBJ1-2, with TRBD1 identical over 10 bases. The germline CDR1 and CDR2 sequences are MNHEY and SMNVEV (reference sequence). V gave up 4 bases and J gave up 4 bases; unmatched junction bases: 6. The CDR3 runs to 15 residues. The CDR3 here is CASSSPGQGIYGYTF. The CDR3 nucleotides read TGTGCCAGCAGTTCCCCGGGACAGGGGATCTATGGCTACACCTTC.

This clone was seen only a few times. This chain links TRBV7-9 with TRBJ2-1; TRBD2 is a possible D gene (5 bases). Germline V gene data show CDR1 as SEHNR and CDR2 as FQNEAQ (reference sequence). The length of the CDR3 is 12 residues. The V and J ends lost 5 bases and 4 bases respectively, with 6 bases between them. CDR3 loop: CASSRGYNEQFF. CDR3 bases: TGTGCCAGCAGCCGCGGGTACAATGAGCAGTTCTTC.

V usage is TRBV5-4 and J usage is TRBJ1-3, with TRBD1 identical over 8 bases. J lost 4 bases, V lost 1 base, and 13 bases had no gene match. CDR1 and CDR2 from the germline V gene are SGHNT and YYREEE (reference sequence). The CDR3 is 18 amino acids. The CDR3 region has the DNA TGTGCCAGCAGCTTGAAGGGTCCAGGGGGCGCAGGAGGAAACACCATATATTTT. Amino acid sequence: CASSLKGPGGAGGNTIYF.

V and J are TRBV5-1 and TRBJ1-1; no clear D gene. The CDR3 is 16 amino acids. Germline loops: CDR1 SGHRS, CDR2 YFSETQ. Trimming shortened V by 0 bases and J by 0 bases, and 12 bases separated the two germline ends. DNA of the CDR3: TGCGCCAGCAGCTTGGTGGAGTCAGCCATGAACACTGAAGCTTTCTTT. Translating gives CASSLVESAMNTEAFF.

V is TRBV10-1 and J is TRBJ2-5, with D unresolved. The J call may be in error: the DNA end matches TRBJ2-7 better. The CDR3 has 13 residues. Germline V gene sequence: CDR1 WNHNN, CDR2 SYGVQD (reference sequence). CDR3 in DNA: TGCGCCAGCAGTGGGCCCGACTCCTACGAGCAGTACTTC. Amino acids: CASSGPDSYEQYF.

The genes are TRBV27 and TRBJ1-1, with 7 nucleotides matching TRBD1. This CDR3 has 17 residues. Germline loops: CDR1 MNHEY, CDR2 SMNVEV (reference sequence). V lost 2 bases and J lost 2; bases outside the gene matches: 11. CDR3 in DNA: TGTGCCAGCAGTTTAGTACCCGCACAGGGGCCTAACACTGAAGCTTTCTTT. This codes for CASSLVPAQGPNTEAFF.

The rearrangement links TRBV14 to TRBJ2-7; no clear D gene. Germline CDR1 SGHDN, CDR2 FVKESK. This CDR3 is 13 amino acids long. Trimming removed 1 base at V and 6 bases at J, with 10 bases between. CDR3 sequence reads: CASSQVGESEQYF. The CDR3 DNA sequence: TGTGCCAGCAGCCAAGTCGGAGAATCCGAGCAGTACTTC.

This rearrangement joins TRBV11-2 to TRBJ2-3; the match to TRBD2 covers 12 bases. The CDR3 spans 16 residues. The V and J ends lost 5 bases and 3 bases, in that order; junction bases with no gene match: 6. The V gene's germline CDR1 is SGHAT and CDR2 FQNNGV. This CDR3 reads CASSRLAGEFTDTQYF. The CDR3 region has the DNA TGTGCCAGCAGCCGACTAGCGGGGGAGTTTACAGATACGCAGTATTTT.

The rearrangement links TRBV27 to TRBJ2-1, with 7 bases matching TRBD1. CDR1 and CDR2 (germline): MNHEY, SMNVEV (reference sequence). Trimming removed 5 bases from V and 4 bases from J; junction bases left unmatched: 8. The CDR3 has 15 residues. Written as DNA, the CDR3 is TGTGCCAGCAGTCCCGGGACAGCCCTTTACAATGAGCAGTTCTTC. This translates into CASSPGTALYNEQFF.

In this sample, this clone turned up a few times. DNA for the CDR3: TGTGCCAGCAGCCGAGACCTTGGGGCCAATGAAAAACTGTTTTTT. Translating gives CASSRDLGANEKLFF. V is TRBV6-6 and J is TRBJ1-4, with D possibly being TRBD1 (5 bases). This CDR3 is built from 15 residues. CDR1 is MNHNY, CDR2 SVGAGI, per germline (reference sequence). The V gene lost 6 bases and the J gene lost 5 bases, with 16 bases spanning the gap.

The rearrangement uses TRBV6-1 and TRBJ1-2; 7 bases map to TRBD1. With V trimmed by 8 bases and J by 4 bases, 7 bases remained unmatched. The CDR3 runs to 13 residues. Germline-derived CDR1 and CDR2 are MNHNS and SASEGT. The CDR3 DNA is TGTGCCAGCGGTTCCGGGACAGTCTATGGCTACACCTTC. Translating it yields CASGSGTVYGYTF.

This rearrangement joins TRBV27 to TRBJ1-5; TRBD1 might be the D (5 bases). Germline loops: CDR1 MNHEY, CDR2 SMNVEV (reference sequence). This CDR3 region has 17 residues. With 8 bases removed from V and 0 bases from J, the gap between germline ends came to 20 bases. The CDR3 bases are TGTGCCAGCCGGAACGACGGTCGGGGGGATAGCAATCAGCCCCAGCATTTT. Residues: CASRNDGRGDSNQPQHF.

The rearrangement joins TRBV4-2 to TRBJ1-2; 10 bases are shared with TRBD1. The trim removed 5 bases at V and 4 bases at J, leaving 10 bases unmatched. Looked up from germline, CDR1 is LGHNA and CDR2 is YNFKEQ. The CDR3 is made up of 16 amino acids. Here the CDR3 reads CASSSPPGQGSYGYTF. The CDR3 coding sequence is TGTGCCAGCAGCTCCCCTCCGGGACAGGGGTCCTATGGCTACACCTTC.